The entry below gives a single T cell receptor (beta chain) sequence along with its context. Sequenced by immunoSEQ multiplex PCR; TCRdb stores in-frame clones only, minus some. The repertoire includes some 70,000 clones, 90% of them detected once, and 9.5% sits in the top ten. The entry originates in a study of T cell changes during pregnancy in multiple sclerosis. The receptor comes from a female donor in good health, enrolled as a control in a pregnancy study. The sequencing here drew on peripheral blood, taken after pregnancy.

CDR3 nucleotide sequence: TGTGCCAGCAGCCAGAGACTAGCGGGGTCCTACGAGCAGTACTTC. Residues: CASSQRLAGSYEQYF. This chain uses TRBV7-6 with TRBJ2-7, with 11 bases identical to TRBD2. V trimming: 5 bases; J trimming: 1 base; junction bases outside the gene matches: 4. Germline CDR1 reads SGHVS; CDR2 reads FNYEAQ. The CDR3 length is 15 residues.